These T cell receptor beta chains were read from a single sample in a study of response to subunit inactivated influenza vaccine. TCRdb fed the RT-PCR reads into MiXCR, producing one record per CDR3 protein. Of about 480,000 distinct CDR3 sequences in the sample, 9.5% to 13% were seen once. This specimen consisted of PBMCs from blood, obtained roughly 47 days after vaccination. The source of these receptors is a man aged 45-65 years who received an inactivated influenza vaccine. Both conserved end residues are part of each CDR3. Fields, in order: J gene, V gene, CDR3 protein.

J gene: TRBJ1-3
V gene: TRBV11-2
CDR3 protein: CASSPQALGNTIYF

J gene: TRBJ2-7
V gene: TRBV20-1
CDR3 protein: CSAQGTSGGHYEQYF

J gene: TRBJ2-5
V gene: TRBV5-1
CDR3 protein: CASSLIAKETQYF

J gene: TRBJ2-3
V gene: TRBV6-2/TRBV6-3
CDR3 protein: CASTLSSGGRPTQYF

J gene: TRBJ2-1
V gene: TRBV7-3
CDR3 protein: CASSRTGGFGEQFF

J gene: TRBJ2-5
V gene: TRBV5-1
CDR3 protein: CASRGPDVQYQETQYF

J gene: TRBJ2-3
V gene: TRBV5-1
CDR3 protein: CASSLGQSRTDTQYF

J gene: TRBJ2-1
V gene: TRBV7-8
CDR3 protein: CASSLGSGSGVDEQFF

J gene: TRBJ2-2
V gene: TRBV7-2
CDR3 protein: CASSLSSSGSAGELFF

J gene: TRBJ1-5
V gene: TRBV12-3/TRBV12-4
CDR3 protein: CASSQGAGQPQHF

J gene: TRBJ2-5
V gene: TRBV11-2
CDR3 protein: CASSFFRTGIQETQYF

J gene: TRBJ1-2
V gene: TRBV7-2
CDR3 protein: CASSLASGLYGYTF

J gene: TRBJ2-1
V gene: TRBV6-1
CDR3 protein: CAGNEGGRYNEQFF

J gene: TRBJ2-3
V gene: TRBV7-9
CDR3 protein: CASSPFPAGHTDTQYF

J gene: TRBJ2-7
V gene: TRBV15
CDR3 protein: CATSRESSYEQYF

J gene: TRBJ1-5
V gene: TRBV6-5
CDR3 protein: CASSYSDNSNQPQHF

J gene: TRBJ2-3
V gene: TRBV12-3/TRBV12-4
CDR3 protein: CASSFSYRTDTQYF

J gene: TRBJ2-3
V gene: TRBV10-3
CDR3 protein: CATQGGGGPVDTQYF

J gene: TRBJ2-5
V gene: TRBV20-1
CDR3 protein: CSASRQGQETQYF

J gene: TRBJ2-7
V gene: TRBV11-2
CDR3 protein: CASSPLTGGYEQYF

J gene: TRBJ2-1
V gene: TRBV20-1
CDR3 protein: CSARWTSGRTRNEQFF

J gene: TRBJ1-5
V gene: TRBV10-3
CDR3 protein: CAISESGELNQPQHF

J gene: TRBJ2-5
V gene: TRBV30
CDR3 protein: CAWSPGNAQTQYF

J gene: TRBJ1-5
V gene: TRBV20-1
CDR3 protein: CSASRGGGRVHQPQHF

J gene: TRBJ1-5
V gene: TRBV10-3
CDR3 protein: CAISDGGPINQPQHF

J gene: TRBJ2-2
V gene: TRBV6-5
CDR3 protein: CASSYLISGTATGELFF

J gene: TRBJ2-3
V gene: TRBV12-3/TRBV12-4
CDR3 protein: CASRPRQGVVDTQYF

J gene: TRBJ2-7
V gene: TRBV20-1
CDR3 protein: CSAIAASGSRHEQYF

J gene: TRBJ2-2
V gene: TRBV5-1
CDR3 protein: CASSTDRLTGELFF

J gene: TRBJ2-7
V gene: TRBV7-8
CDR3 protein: CASSPRWDSYEQYF

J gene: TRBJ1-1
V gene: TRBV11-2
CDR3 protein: CASSASQGRGTEAFF

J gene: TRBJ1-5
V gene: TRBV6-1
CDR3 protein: CASSATGFGQPQHF

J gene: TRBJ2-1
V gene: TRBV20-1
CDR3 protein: CSARLGLAGPPSFNYNEQFF

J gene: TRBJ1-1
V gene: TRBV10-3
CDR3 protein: CAISERGNTEAFF

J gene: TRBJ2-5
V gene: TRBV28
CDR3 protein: CASSFPLGSGDETQYF

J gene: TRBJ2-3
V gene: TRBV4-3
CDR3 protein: CASSQEAGTSGADTQYF

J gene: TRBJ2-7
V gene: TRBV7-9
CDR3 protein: CASNQVGDRAFEQYF

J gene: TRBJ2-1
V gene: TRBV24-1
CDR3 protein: CATSDLTVNNEQFF

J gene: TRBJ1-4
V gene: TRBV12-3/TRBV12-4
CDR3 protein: CASSLASRGQGLATNEKLFF

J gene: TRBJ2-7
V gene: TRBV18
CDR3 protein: CASSKGQGFAHEQYF

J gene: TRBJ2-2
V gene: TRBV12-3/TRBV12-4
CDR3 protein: CASTSMGELFF

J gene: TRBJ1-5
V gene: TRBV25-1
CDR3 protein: CASLDRAGQPQHF